This TCR beta chain was captured in a study of regulatory T cells in long-lasting Graves disease. Arm-PCR with iRepertoire HTBI primers amplified the CDR3 regions for these TCR beta libraries. TCRdb analysed the multiplex PCR reads with MiXCR anew, one entry per CDR3 protein. The repertoire holds fewer than 450,000 distinct CDR3 sequences, with approximately 16% as singletons. This clonotype was detected many times. Noted time point: newly diagnosed GD, antithyroid drugs for less than 3 months. TCR sequences were obtained from RNA taken from PBMCs. The germline gives CDR1 SGHAT, CDR2 FQNNGV. The CDR3 contains 17 residues. V was shortened by 0 bases and J by 0 bases, with 13 bases between the two germline ends. These data also formed part of another study, on T cells in Graves' hyperthyroidism and ophthalmopathy.

This TCR came from a woman aged 40 to 50 with Graves disease. The chain employs TRBV11-2 and TRBJ2-3; D gene uncertain. The source material was peripheral blood mononuclear cells (PBMCs), sampled at new diagnosis, from a patient treated with antithyroid drugs. CDR3 DNA: TGTGCCAGCAGCTTAGATAGGGCACCTGGAAGCACAGATACGCAGTATTTT. Protein sequence: CASSLDRAPGSTDTQYF.